What follows describes a single T cell receptor beta chain. Its specificity is unknown. Gene names are mouse gene names. From the germline J gene comes the end of the CDR3, since the read stops 1 residue before it. The data are from a study of tissue T cells after allogeneic stem cell transplantation. Regarding the study as a whole: Within patients, tissue anatomy strongly shaped TCR repertoire composition. Some tissue clones might be persisting host cells; their alloreactivity or antigen specificity was not determined. Few T cell clones were shared across patients, but motif clusters showed tissue-specific shared signatures.

Clones were read by immunoSEQ multiplex PCR, and TCRdb kept only the in-frame ones, dropping some. The sample lists about 48,000 clones; approximately 73% were seen once. The CDR3 contains 14 residues. Germline V gene lookup returns CDR1 NSHNY and CDR2 SYGAGN. V lost 2 bases and J lost 5, with 12 bases in between. The sample consisted of sorted cells pooled from one or two spleens. The chain couples TRBV13-1 to TRBJ2-5, with D possibly TRBD1 on 6 matching bases. The sequence was collected from a pool of C57BL/6 mice in good health. CDR3 region: CASSERGGGDTQYF. The part of the CDR3 DNA that was read is TGTGCCAGCAGTGAGAGGGGAGGGGGAGACACCCAGTAC.